This is a list of T cell receptor beta chains from one sample in a study of T cells after yellow fever vaccination. In TCRdb, the 5' RACE reads were re-called with MiXCR into one record per CDR3 protein. The sample shows hundreds of thousands of distinct CDR3 sequences, over 8% of them seen only once. The sequencing here drew on PBMCs, taken on the day of the first yellow fever vaccination. These receptors all come from a young man who received the YFV17D yellow fever vaccine. Each CDR3 is given with its conserved first and last residue. D genes are given only for firm matches. A row's size may be missing; if present it is once, few, many or a size class.

cdr3_nt: TGTGCCAGCAGCCTAACACCCGGGACAACGCTTAATGAGCAGTACTTC; cdr3_aa: CASSLTPGTTLNEQYF; j_call: TRBJ2-7; d_call: NA; clone_size: NA; v_call: TRBV7-8
cdr3_nt: TGTGCCAGCAGCCCCCGGGCGGGCGGGGATACGCAGTATTTT; cdr3_aa: CASSPRAGGDTQYF; j_call: TRBJ2-3; d_call: NA; clone_size: many; v_call: TRBV7-2
cdr3_nt: TGTGCCAGCAGTCAACTGGTGGGGGACACCCTTATGTGGCCCCAGCATTTT; cdr3_aa: CASSQLVGDTLMWPQHF; j_call: TRBJ1-5; d_call: NA; clone_size: NA; v_call: TRBV6-1
cdr3_nt: TGCGCCAGCAGCCAAGTTGGAGATATCTACGAGCAGTACTTC; cdr3_aa: CASSQVGDIYEQYF; j_call: TRBJ2-7; d_call: NA; clone_size: once; v_call: TRBV4-1
cdr3_nt: TGTGCCAGTACTCTAGCGGGCCCGAGCTCCTACAATGAGCAGTTCTTC; cdr3_aa: CASTLAGPSSYNEQFF; j_call: TRBJ2-1; d_call: TRBD2; clone_size: NA; v_call: TRBV19
cdr3_nt: TGCAGTGCTAGCCCTGACGTTAACTACGAGCAGTACTTC; cdr3_aa: CSASPDVNYEQYF; j_call: TRBJ2-7; d_call: NA; clone_size: few; v_call: TRBV20-1
cdr3_nt: TGTGCCAGCAGCTCTAGAACCAATGAGCAGTTCTTC; cdr3_aa: CASSSRTNEQFF; j_call: TRBJ2-1; d_call: NA; clone_size: few; v_call: TRBV7-9
cdr3_nt: TGTGCCAGCAGTTCCCCCGGGACACTGAGCACAGATACGCAGTATTTT; cdr3_aa: CASSSPGTLSTDTQYF; j_call: TRBJ2-3; d_call: NA; clone_size: many; v_call: TRBV28
cdr3_nt: TGTGCCAGCACCGAAGGGGCAGCCAGCAATCAGCCCCAGCATTTT; cdr3_aa: CASTEGAASNQPQHF; j_call: TRBJ1-5; d_call: NA; clone_size: few; v_call: TRBV28
cdr3_nt: TGTGCCAGCAGCTCTCATAAGGGACAGCAAGAGACCCAGTACTTC; cdr3_aa: CASSSHKGQQETQYF; j_call: TRBJ2-5; d_call: TRBD1; clone_size: few; v_call: TRBV7-9
cdr3_nt: TGCGCCAGCAGCTTGGGGGAGAATGAAAAACTGTTTTTT; cdr3_aa: CASSLGENEKLFF; j_call: TRBJ1-4; d_call: NA; clone_size: many; v_call: TRBV5-1
cdr3_nt: TGTGCCAGCAGCTTAGATGCAACTAATGAAAAACTGTTTTTT; cdr3_aa: CASSLDATNEKLFF; j_call: TRBJ1-4; d_call: NA; clone_size: NA; v_call: TRBV7-6
cdr3_nt: TGCAGCGTTGAATCTGGGCATTTAAATAATTCACCCCTCCACTTT; cdr3_aa: CSVESGHLNNSPLHF; j_call: TRBJ1-6; d_call: NA; clone_size: NA; v_call: TRBV29-1
cdr3_nt: TGCGCCAGCAGCGTGGAACCGGGACACAGAAACCTCATATATTTT; cdr3_aa: CASSVEPGHRNLIYF; j_call: TRBJ1-3; d_call: NA; clone_size: few; v_call: TRBV5-1
cdr3_nt: TGCGCCAGCAGCGCGAACTGGCTGGGGTCTCGCGAGCAGTACTTC; cdr3_aa: CASSANWLGSREQYF; j_call: TRBJ2-7; d_call: NA; clone_size: many; v_call: TRBV5-1
cdr3_nt: TGCGCCAGCAGCCTAGGAACAGGGGTAAGCTCCTACGAGCAGTACTTC; cdr3_aa: CASSLGTGVSSYEQYF; j_call: TRBJ2-7; d_call: TRBD1; clone_size: few; v_call: TRBV5-1
cdr3_nt: TGTGCCAGCAGTCTACAGGGAAGAGTGGCCGGGGAGCTGTTTTTT; cdr3_aa: CASSLQGRVAGELFF; j_call: TRBJ2-2; d_call: NA; clone_size: NA; v_call: TRBV27
cdr3_nt: TGCGCCAGCAGCTTGAATGCGTTAGATAATGAAAAACTGTTTTTT; cdr3_aa: CASSLNALDNEKLFF; j_call: TRBJ1-4; d_call: NA; clone_size: few; v_call: TRBV5-1
cdr3_nt: TGTGCCAGCAGCTTCCAACCAGGACAGGGAGGCACAGATACGCAGTATTTT; cdr3_aa: CASSFQPGQGGTDTQYF; j_call: TRBJ2-3; d_call: TRBD1; clone_size: NA; v_call: TRBV7-9
cdr3_nt: TGCAGCGTTGCGGAGTACCAAGAGACCCAGTACTTC; cdr3_aa: CSVAEYQETQYF; j_call: TRBJ2-5; d_call: NA; clone_size: few; v_call: TRBV29-1
cdr3_nt: TGTGCCAGCAGGTCCGGGACAGGGTACGACGGCGAGCAGTACTTC; cdr3_aa: CASRSGTGYDGEQYF; j_call: TRBJ2-7; d_call: TRBD1; clone_size: NA; v_call: TRBV27
cdr3_nt: TGTGCCAGCAGCCAAATACCACAGGGGGACAATGAGCAGTTCTTC; cdr3_aa: CASSQIPQGDNEQFF; j_call: TRBJ2-1; d_call: TRBD1; clone_size: NA; v_call: TRBV3-1
cdr3_nt: TGCGCCAGCAGCTTGGCCGGAGTTACCATGAACACTGAAGCTTTCTTT; cdr3_aa: CASSLAGVTMNTEAFF; j_call: TRBJ1-1; d_call: NA; clone_size: NA; v_call: TRBV5-1
cdr3_nt: TGCAGTGCTAGAGGTGTCCTTTCGGACCCCTACGAGCAGTACTTC; cdr3_aa: CSARGVLSDPYEQYF; j_call: TRBJ2-7; d_call: NA; clone_size: few; v_call: TRBV20-1
cdr3_nt: TGCAGCGCGGGCTCAGGGGTTCCCACTGAAGCTTTCTTT; cdr3_aa: CSAGSGVPTEAFF; j_call: TRBJ1-1; d_call: NA; clone_size: many; v_call: TRBV29-1
cdr3_nt: TGTGCCAGCAGCTCAGCCGACGGGCAGTGGGCTTTCTTT; cdr3_aa: CASSSADGQWAFF; j_call: TRBJ1-1; d_call: NA; clone_size: few; v_call: TRBV5-6
cdr3_nt: TGCAGTGTCCCGACAGACACTAACTATGGCTACACCTTC; cdr3_aa: CSVPTDTNYGYTF; j_call: TRBJ1-2; d_call: NA; clone_size: few; v_call: TRBV20-1
cdr3_nt: TGTGCCAGCTCACCACCGATAGATACGCAGTATTTT; cdr3_aa: CASSPPIDTQYF; j_call: TRBJ2-3; d_call: NA; clone_size: NA; v_call: TRBV18
cdr3_nt: TGTGCCAGCAGCCCGCGGACAGGGTGGGGCACTGAAGCTTTCTTT; cdr3_aa: CASSPRTGWGTEAFF; j_call: TRBJ1-1; d_call: TRBD1; clone_size: few; v_call: TRBV7-2
cdr3_nt: TGTGCCAGCAGCCAACAGGTTTACGGGACCCAGTACTTC; cdr3_aa: CASSQQVYGTQYF; j_call: TRBJ2-5; d_call: NA; clone_size: NA; v_call: TRBV4-2
cdr3_nt: TGTGCCAGCCATGCGGGAGGAAACACTGAAGCTTTCTTT; cdr3_aa: CASHAGGNTEAFF; j_call: TRBJ1-1; d_call: NA; clone_size: NA; v_call: TRBV6-6
cdr3_nt: TGTGCCAGCAGCCAAGATAGGGTGGAGACCCAGTACTTC; cdr3_aa: CASSQDRVETQYF; j_call: TRBJ2-5; d_call: NA; clone_size: many; v_call: TRBV4-2